A selection of T cell receptor beta chains follows, all from one sample in a study of siplizumab effects on memory and regulatory T cells. Profiling relied on immunoSEQ multiplex PCR, and the TCRdb table lists in-frame clones only, not all of them. This repertoire shows around 100,000 clones, approximately 94% found once; its top ten account for roughly 1.3%. The sequencing sample was made of non-Treg CD4+ T cells sorted from blood. The source is a human donor in good health. The CDR3 runs from the conserved cysteine through the conserved F or W. Fields, in order: clone size, V gene, D gene, J gene, CDR3 DNA, CDR3 protein. The D gene is left open where the match is weak. Rows give clone size only sometimes, using once, few, many, or a class for an expanded clone.

abundance: NA
v_gene: TRBV4-1
d_gene: NA
j_gene: TRBJ1-1
CDR3nt: TGCGCCAGCAGCCAAGTTTCTCAAAGAGAAGCTTTCTTT
CDR3aa: CASSQVSQREAFF

abundance: NA
v_gene: TRBV4-1
d_gene: NA
j_gene: TRBJ2-3
CDR3nt: TGCGCCAGCAGCCAAGATGGCGGGGGCACAGATACGCAGTATTTT
CDR3aa: CASSQDGGGTDTQYF

abundance: NA
v_gene: TRBV5-1
d_gene: NA
j_gene: TRBJ1-2
CDR3nt: TGCGCCAGCAGCTTACCCAGCTATGGCTACACCTTC
CDR3aa: CASSLPSYGYTF

abundance: NA
v_gene: TRBV18
d_gene: NA
j_gene: TRBJ1-1
CDR3nt: TGTGCCAGCTCACCACCGGGTGGGAGGGTAGGATTGAGCACTGAAGCTTTCTTT
CDR3aa: CASSPPGGRVGLSTEAFF

abundance: NA
v_gene: TRBV27
d_gene: NA
j_gene: TRBJ1-4
CDR3nt: TGTGCCAGCAGTGTCATAGCAGGGGTGGCTAATGAAAAACTGTTTTTT
CDR3aa: CASSVIAGVANEKLFF

abundance: NA
v_gene: TRBV9
d_gene: TRBD2
j_gene: TRBJ2-1
CDR3nt: TGTGCCAGCAGCGTCGGGACTAGCGGTTACAATGAGCAGTTCTTC
CDR3aa: CASSVGTSGYNEQFF

abundance: NA
v_gene: TRBV9
d_gene: NA
j_gene: TRBJ2-5
CDR3nt: TGTGCCAGCAGCAAAGACAGCCAAGAGACCCAGTACTTC
CDR3aa: CASSKDSQETQYF

abundance: NA
v_gene: TRBV11-1
d_gene: NA
j_gene: TRBJ2-5
CDR3nt: TGTGCCAGCAGCCGCCAGGGATTAGCGAGCGAGACCCAGTACTTC
CDR3aa: CASSRQGLASETQYF

abundance: NA
v_gene: TRBV10-2
d_gene: TRBD1
j_gene: TRBJ1-1
CDR3nt: TGCGCCAGCAGGTTCGACAGGGGAGAGGTAGCTTTCTTT
CDR3aa: CASRFDRGEVAFF

abundance: once
v_gene: TRBV18
d_gene: NA
j_gene: TRBJ1-1
CDR3nt: TGTGCCAGCTCACCATCTGGAATCCCTGAAGCTTTCTTT
CDR3aa: CASSPSGIPEAFF

abundance: NA
v_gene: TRBV5-1
d_gene: NA
j_gene: TRBJ2-5
CDR3nt: TGCGCCAGCAGCTTATTCGATTGGCAGGAGACCCAGTACTTC
CDR3aa: CASSLFDWQETQYF